These T cell receptor beta chains were read from a single sample in a study of identical twins. Using its own MiXCR run on the 5' RACE reads, TCRdb lists one record per CDR3 protein. The sample lists roughly 710,000 distinct CDR3 sequences; around 6% were seen once. The material sequenced was naive T cells sorted from blood. Receptor source: a man between 18 and 29 years old in good health. Each CDR3 is given with its conserved first and last residue. A D gene is named only where the DNA matches it firmly. Size is omitted from some rows. Given values are once, few, many or a class for expanded clones.

J gene,clone size,V gene,D gene,CDR3 protein,CDR3 DNA
TRBJ2-4,many,TRBV6-1,TRBD2,CASTNAPSGRVVAKNIQYF,TGTGCCAGCACTAATGCGCCTAGCGGGAGGGTCGTGGCCAAAAACATTCAGTACTTC
TRBJ2-1,many,TRBV5-1,NA,CASTNIVGEQFF,TGCGCCAGCACCAACATTGTTGGAGAGCAGTTCTTC
TRBJ1-4,NA,TRBV2,NA,CASNLDEKLFF,TGTGCCAGCAACTTGGATGAAAAACTGTTTTTT
TRBJ1-3,NA,TRBV5-1,TRBD1,CASSWDSIGRNTIYF,TGCGCCAGCAGCTGGGACAGTATTGGACGAAACACCATATATTTT
TRBJ1-1,many,TRBV5-5,TRBD1,CASSLISYRGLNEAFF,TGTGCCAGCAGCTTGATTAGTTACAGGGGGCTCAATGAAGCTTTCTTT
TRBJ2-1,many,TRBV29-1,TRBD1,CSVGVGQGTNEQFF,TGCAGCGTTGGGGTAGGACAGGGCACGAATGAGCAGTTCTTC
TRBJ1-5,few,TRBV20-1,NA,CSARFWDGNQPQHF,TGCAGTGCTAGATTTTGGGACGGAAATCAGCCCCAGCATTTT
TRBJ2-1,NA,TRBV7-2,TRBD2,CASSLIRREGPHEQFF,TGTGCCAGCAGCTTAATTCGGAGGGAGGGCCCCCATGAGCAGTTCTTC
TRBJ2-1,many,TRBV5-1,NA,CASSLGQESGFNEQFF,TGCGCCAGCAGCTTAGGTCAGGAGTCGGGTTTCAATGAGCAGTTCTTC
TRBJ2-5,NA,TRBV12-3/TRBV12-4,TRBD2,CASSPTSGRAETQYF,TGTGCCAGCAGCCCGACTAGCGGGAGGGCGGAGACCCAGTACTTC
TRBJ2-1,few,TRBV5-1,TRBD2,CASRAGTSGYNEQFF,TGCGCCAGCAGGGCCGGGACTAGCGGATACAATGAGCAGTTCTTC
TRBJ1-5,few,TRBV4-2,NA,CASSQGPFGRQGNQPQHF,TGTGCCAGCAGCCAAGGGCCTTTTGGGAGACAAGGCAATCAGCCCCAGCATTTT
TRBJ1-1,few,TRBV29-1,NA,CSVEWGAEAFF,TGCAGCGTTGAATGGGGGGCTGAAGCTTTCTTT
TRBJ1-2,NA,TRBV9,NA,CASSPGPGGDGYTF,TGTGCCAGCAGCCCGGGGCCGGGGGGGGATGGCTACACCTTC
TRBJ2-3,NA,TRBV12-3/TRBV12-4,NA,CASTTDGKLVDTQYF,TGTGCCAGCACCACCGACGGGAAGTTGGTAGATACGCAGTATTTT
TRBJ1-2,many,TRBV12-3/TRBV12-4,NA,CASSPKDRVYGYTF,TGTGCCAGCAGCCCCAAGGATCGGGTCTATGGCTACACCTTC
TRBJ2-1,NA,TRBV15,NA,CATRMVLKSSYNEQFF,TGTGCCACCAGGATGGTCCTAAAGAGCTCCTACAATGAGCAGTTCTTC
TRBJ2-3,NA,TRBV7-6,NA,CASSSDEPDTQYF,TGTGCCAGCAGCTCTGATGAGCCAGATACGCAGTATTTT
TRBJ2-2,many,TRBV12-3/TRBV12-4,NA,CASSLQGPGELFF,TGTGCCAGCAGTTTGCAGGGTCCCGGGGAGCTGTTTTTT
TRBJ2-3,many,TRBV20-1,NA,CSARFGATDTQYF,TGCAGTGCTAGATTCGGAGCCACAGATACGCAGTATTTT
TRBJ2-1,many,TRBV27,TRBD2,CASSSMSGSFYNEQFF,TGTGCCAGCAGTTCCATGAGCGGGAGCTTTTACAATGAGCAGTTCTTC
TRBJ2-5,many,TRBV4-2,NA,CASSQDYETQYF,TGTGCCAGCAGCCAAGATTATGAGACCCAGTACTTC
TRBJ2-1,many,TRBV7-2,NA,CASSLALLALLKNEQFF,TGTGCCAGCAGCTTAGCTTTGCTAGCCCTCCTTAAAAATGAGCAGTTCTTC